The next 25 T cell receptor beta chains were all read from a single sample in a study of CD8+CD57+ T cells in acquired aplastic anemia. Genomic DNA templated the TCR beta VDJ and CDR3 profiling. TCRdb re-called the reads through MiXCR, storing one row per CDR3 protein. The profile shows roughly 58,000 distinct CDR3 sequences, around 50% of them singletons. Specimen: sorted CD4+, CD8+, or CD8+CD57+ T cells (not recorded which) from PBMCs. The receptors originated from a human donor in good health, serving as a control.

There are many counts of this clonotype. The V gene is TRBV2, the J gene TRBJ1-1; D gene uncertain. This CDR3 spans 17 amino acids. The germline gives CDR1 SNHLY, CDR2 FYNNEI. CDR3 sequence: CAVRGGLKTVMNTEAFF. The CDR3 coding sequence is TGTGCAGTAAGAGGTGGACTGAAAACAGTTATGAACACTGAAGCTTTCTTT. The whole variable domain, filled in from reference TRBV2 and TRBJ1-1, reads EPEVTQTPSHQVTQMGQEVILRCVPISNHLYFYWYRQILGQKVEFLVSFYNNEISEKSEIFDDQFSVERPDGSNFTLKIRSTKLEDSAMYFCAVRGGLKTVMNTEAFFGQGTRLTVV.

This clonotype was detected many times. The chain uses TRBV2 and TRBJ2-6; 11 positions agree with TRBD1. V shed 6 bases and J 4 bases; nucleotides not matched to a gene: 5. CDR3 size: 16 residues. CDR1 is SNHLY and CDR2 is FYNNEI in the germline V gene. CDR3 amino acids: CASSLGQGAGANVLTF. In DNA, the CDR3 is TGTGCCAGCAGCCTAGGACAGGGGGCGGGGGCCAACGTCCTGACTTTC. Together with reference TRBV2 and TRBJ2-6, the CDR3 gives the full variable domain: EPEVTQTPSHQVTQMGQEVILRCVPISNHLYFYWYRQILGQKVEFLVSFYNNEISEKSEIFDDQFSVERPDGSNFTLKIRSTKLEDSAMYFCASSLGQGAGANVLTFGAGSRLTVL.

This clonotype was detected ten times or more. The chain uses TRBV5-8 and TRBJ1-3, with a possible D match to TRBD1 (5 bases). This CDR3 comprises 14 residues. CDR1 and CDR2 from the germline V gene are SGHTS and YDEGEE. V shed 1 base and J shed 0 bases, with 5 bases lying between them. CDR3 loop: CASSLTGSGNTIYF. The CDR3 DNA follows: TGTGCCAGCAGCTTGACAGGCTCTGGAAACACCATATATTTT.

In nucleotides, the CDR3 is TGTGCCAGCAGCCGGACACGTAATTCACCCCTCCACTTT. Translated: CASSRTRNSPLHF. The chain combines TRBV7-3 with TRBJ1-6; possible D gene TRBD1, 5 bases. The V gene lost 5 bases and the J gene lost 6 bases, with 8 bases spanning the gap. Per germline, CDR1 SGHTA and CDR2 FQGTGA. This CDR3 is 13 amino acids long.

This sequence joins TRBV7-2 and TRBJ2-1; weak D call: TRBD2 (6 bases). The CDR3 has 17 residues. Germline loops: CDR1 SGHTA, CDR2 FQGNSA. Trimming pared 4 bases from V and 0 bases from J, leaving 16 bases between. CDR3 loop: CASSSMGGFFSYNEQFF. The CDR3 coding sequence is TGTGCCAGCAGCTCTATGGGGGGTTTCTTCTCCTACAATGAGCAGTTCTTC.

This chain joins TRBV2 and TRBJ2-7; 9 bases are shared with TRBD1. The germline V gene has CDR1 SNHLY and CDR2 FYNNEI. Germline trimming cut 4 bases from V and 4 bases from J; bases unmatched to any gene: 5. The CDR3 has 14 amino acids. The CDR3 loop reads CASSAGTGSYEQYF. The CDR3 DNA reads TGTGCCAGCAGTGCAGGGACAGGGAGTTACGAGCAGTACTTC.

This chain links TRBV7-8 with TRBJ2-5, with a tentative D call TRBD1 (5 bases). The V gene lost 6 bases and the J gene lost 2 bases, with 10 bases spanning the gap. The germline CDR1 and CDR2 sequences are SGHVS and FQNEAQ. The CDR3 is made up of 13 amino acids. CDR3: CASRKTAQETQYF. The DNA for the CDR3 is TGTGCCAGCAGAAAGACAGCTCAAGAGACCCAGTACTTC.

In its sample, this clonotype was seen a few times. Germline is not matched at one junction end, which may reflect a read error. The CDR3 loop reads CASSLDRYNEQFF. The CDR3 region has the DNA TGTGCTAGCAGCTTAGATAGATACAATGAGCAGTTCTTC. The chain uses TRBV7-9 and TRBJ2-1; D not resolved. The length of the CDR3 is 13 residues. Germline V gene sequence: CDR1 SEHNR, CDR2 FQNEAQ (reference sequence).

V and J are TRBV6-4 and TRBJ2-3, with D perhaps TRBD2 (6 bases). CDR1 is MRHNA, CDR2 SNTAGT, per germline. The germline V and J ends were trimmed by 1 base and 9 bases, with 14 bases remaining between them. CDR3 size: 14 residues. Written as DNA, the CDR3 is TGTGCCAGCAGTGACTACCTCGGGGCGGGGACGCAGTATTTT. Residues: CASSDYLGAGTQYF.

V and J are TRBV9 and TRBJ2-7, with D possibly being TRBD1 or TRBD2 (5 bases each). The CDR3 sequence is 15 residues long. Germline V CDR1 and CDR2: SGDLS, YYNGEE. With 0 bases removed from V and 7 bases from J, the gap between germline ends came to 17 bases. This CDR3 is CASSVDGTPLEEQYF. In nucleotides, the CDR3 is TGTGCCAGCAGCGTAGACGGGACGCCCCTGGAAGAGCAGTACTTC.

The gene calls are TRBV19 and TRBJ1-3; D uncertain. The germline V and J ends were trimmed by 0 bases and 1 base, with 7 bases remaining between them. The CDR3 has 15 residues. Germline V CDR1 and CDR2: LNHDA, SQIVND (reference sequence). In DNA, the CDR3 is TGTGCCAGTAGTATAGATTGGGAATCTGGAAACACCATATATTTT. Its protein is CASSIDWESGNTIYF. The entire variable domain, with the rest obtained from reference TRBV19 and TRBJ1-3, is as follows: DGGITQSPKYLFRKEGQNVTLSCEQNLNHDAMYWYRQDPGQGLRLIYYSQIVNDFQKGDIAEGYSVSREKKESFPLTVTSAQKNPTAFYLCASSIDWESGNTIYFGEGSWLTVV.

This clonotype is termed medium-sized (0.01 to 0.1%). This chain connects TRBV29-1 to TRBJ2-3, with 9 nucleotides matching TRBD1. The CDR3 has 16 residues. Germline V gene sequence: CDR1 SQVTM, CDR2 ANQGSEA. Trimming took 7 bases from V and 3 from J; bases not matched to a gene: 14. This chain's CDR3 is CSARTGEGRRTDTQYF. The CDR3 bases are TGCAGCGCTCGGACAGGGGAGGGACGTAGGACAGATACGCAGTATTTT.

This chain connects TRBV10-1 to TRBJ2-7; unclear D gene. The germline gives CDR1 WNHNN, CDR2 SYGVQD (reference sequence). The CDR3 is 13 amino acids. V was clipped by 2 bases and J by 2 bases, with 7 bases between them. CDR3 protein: CASSEGPAYEQYF. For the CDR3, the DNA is TGCGCCAGCAGTGAGGGTCCCGCCTACGAGCAGTACTTC.

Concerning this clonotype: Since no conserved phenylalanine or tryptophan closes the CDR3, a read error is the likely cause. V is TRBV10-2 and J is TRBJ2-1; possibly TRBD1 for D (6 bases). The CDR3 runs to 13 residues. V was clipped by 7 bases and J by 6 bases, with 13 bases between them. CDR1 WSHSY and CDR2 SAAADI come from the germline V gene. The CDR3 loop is CASIQGLGNEQFS. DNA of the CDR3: TGCGCCAGCATCCAGGGGCTAGGCAATGAGCAGTTCTCC.

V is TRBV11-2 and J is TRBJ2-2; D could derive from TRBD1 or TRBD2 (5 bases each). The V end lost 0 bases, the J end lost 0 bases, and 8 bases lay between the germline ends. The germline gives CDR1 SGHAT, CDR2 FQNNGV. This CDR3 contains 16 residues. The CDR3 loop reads CASSLDRDANTGELFF. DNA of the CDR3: TGTGCCAGCAGCTTAGACAGGGACGCGAACACCGGGGAGCTGTTTTTT. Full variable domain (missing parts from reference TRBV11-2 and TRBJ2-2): EAGVAQSPRYKIIEKRQSVAFWCNPISGHATLYWYQQILGQGPKLLIQFQNNGVVDDSQLPKDRFSAERLKGVDSTLKIQPAKLEDSAVYLCASSLDRDANTGELFFGEGSRLTVL.

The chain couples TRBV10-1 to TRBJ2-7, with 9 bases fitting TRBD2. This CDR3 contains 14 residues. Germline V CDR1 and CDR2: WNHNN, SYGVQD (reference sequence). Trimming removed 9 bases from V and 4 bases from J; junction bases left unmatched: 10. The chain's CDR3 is CASLGGLARYEQYF. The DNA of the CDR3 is TGCGCCAGTTTGGGGGGACTAGCCCGTTACGAGCAGTACTTC.

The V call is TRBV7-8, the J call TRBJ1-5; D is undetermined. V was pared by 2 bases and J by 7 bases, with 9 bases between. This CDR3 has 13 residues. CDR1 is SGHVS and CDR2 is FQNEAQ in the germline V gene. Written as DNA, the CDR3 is TGTGCCAGCAGCTTAAGCCACGAGCAGCCCCAGCATTTT. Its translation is CASSLSHEQPQHF. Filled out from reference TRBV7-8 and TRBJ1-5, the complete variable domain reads GAGVSQSPRYKVAKRGQDVALRCDPISGHVSLFWYQQALGQGPEFLTYFQNEAQLDKSGLPSDRFFAERPEGSVSTLKIQRTQQEDSAVYLCASSLSHEQPQHFGDGTRLSIL.

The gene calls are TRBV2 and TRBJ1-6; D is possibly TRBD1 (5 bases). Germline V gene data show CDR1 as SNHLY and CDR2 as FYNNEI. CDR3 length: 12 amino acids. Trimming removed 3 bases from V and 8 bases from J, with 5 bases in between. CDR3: CASSDRDSPLHF. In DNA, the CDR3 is TGTGCCAGCAGTGACAGGGATTCACCCCTCCACTTT.

CDR3 sequence (DNA): TGCGCCATCGGGACTAGCGGGCCTTACAATGAGCAGTTCTTC. Protein sequence: CAIGTSGPYNEQFF. The rearrangement links TRBV10-2 to TRBJ2-1; 12 bases align to TRBD2. Trimming cost V 10 bases and J 4 bases; bases outside gene matches: 5. Germline lookup yields CDR1 WSHSY and CDR2 SAAADI. There are 14 residues in the CDR3.

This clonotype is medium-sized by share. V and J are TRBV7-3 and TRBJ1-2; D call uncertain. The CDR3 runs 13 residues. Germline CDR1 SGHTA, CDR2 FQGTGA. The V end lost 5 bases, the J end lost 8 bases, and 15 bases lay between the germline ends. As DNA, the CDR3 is TGTGCCAGCAGCCAAACGGCTGCGCGGGGCTACACCTTC. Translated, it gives CASSQTAARGYTF.

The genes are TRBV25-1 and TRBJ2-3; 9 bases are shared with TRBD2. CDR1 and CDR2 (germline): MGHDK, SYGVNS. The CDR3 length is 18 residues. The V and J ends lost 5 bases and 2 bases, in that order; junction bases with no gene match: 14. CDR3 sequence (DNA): TGTGCCAGCAGTCAGGGGGGAAGCGGGAGGCCGAACACAGATACGCAGTATTTT. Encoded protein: CASSQGGSGRPNTDTQYF.

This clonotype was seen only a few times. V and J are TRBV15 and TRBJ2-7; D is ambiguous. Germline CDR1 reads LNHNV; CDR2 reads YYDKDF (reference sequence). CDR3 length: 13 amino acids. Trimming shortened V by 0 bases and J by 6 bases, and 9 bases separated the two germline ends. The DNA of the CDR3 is TGTGCCACCAGCAGAGAACCACTTAGCGAGCAGTACGTC. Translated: CATSREPLSEQYV.

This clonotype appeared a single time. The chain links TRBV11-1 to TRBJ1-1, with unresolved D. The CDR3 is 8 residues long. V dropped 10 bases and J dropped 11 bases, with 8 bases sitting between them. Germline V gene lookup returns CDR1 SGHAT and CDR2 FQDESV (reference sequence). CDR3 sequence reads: CAISGAFF. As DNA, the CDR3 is TGTGCCATCTCTGGTGCTTTCTTT. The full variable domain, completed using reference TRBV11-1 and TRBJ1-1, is EAEVAQSPRYKITEKSQAVAFWCDPISGHATLYWYRQILGQGPELLVQFQDESVVDDSQLPKDRFSAERLKGVDSTLKIQPAELGDSAMYLCAISGAFFGQGTRLTVV.

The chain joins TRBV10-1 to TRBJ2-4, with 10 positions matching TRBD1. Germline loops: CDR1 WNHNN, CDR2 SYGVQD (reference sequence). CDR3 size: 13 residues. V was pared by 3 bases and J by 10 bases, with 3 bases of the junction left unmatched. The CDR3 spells CASSERDRGIQYF. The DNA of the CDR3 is TGCGCCAGCAGTGAACGGGACAGGGGAATTCAGTACTTC.

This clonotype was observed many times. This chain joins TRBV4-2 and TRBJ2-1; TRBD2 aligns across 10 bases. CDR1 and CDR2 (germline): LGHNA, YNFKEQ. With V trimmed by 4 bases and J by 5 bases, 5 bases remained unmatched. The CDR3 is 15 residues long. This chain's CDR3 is CASSRGTSDHNEQFF. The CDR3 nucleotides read TGTGCCAGCAGCCGAGGGACTAGCGACCACAATGAGCAGTTCTTC.